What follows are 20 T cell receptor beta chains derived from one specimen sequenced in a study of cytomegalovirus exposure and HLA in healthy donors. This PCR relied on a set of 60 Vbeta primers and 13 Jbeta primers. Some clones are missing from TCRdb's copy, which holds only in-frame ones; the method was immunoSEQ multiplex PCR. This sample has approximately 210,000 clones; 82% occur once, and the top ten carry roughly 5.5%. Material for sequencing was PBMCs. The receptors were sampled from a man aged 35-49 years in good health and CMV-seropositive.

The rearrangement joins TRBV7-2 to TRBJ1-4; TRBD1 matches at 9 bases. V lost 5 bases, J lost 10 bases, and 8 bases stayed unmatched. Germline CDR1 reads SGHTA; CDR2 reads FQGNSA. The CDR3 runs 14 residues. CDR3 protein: CASSNRQGGGKLFF. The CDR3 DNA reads TGTGCCAGCAGCAACCGACAGGGGGGTGGAAAACTGTTTTTT. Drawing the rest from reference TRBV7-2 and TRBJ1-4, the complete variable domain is GAGVSQSPSNKVTEKGKDVELRCDPISGHTALYWYRQSLGQGLEFLIYFQGNSAPDKSGLPSDRFSAERTGGSVSTLTIQRTQQEDSAVYLCASSNRQGGGKLFFGSGTQLSVL.

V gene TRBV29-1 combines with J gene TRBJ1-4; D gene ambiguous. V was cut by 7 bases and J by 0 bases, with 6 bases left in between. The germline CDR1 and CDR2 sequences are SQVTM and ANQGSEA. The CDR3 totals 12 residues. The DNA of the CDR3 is TGCAGCGCTTCTGCAACTAATGAAAAACTGTTTTTT. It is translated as CSASATNEKLFF.

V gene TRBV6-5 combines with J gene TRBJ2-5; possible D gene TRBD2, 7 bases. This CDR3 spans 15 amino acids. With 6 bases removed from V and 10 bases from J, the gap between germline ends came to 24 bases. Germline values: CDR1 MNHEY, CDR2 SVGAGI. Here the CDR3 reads CASRGRGGATEGQYF. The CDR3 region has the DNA TGTGCCAGCAGAGGTAGGGGGGGCGCAACAGAGGGCCAGTACTTC.

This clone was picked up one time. CDR3 in amino acids: CASRGPYNQPQHF. As DNA, the CDR3 is TGTGCCAGCAGGGGGCCTTACAATCAGCCCCAGCATTTT. The chain uses TRBV6-5 and TRBJ1-5, with a weak D call TRBD1 (5 bases). Per germline, CDR1 MNHEY and CDR2 SVGAGI. This CDR3 has 13 residues. V was pared by 6 bases and J by 3 bases, with 9 bases between.

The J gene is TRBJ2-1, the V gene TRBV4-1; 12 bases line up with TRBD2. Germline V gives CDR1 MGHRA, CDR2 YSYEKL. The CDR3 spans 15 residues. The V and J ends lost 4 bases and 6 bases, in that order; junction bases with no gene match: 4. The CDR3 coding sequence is TGCGCCAGCAGCCTTGCTAGCGGGAGGGCCAATGAGCAGTTCTTC. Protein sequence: CASSLASGRANEQFF.

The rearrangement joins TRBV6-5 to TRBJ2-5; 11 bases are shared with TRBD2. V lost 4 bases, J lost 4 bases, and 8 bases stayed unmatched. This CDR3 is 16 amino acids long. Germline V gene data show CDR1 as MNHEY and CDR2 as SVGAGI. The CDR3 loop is CASSLLAGDKGETQYF. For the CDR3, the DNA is TGTGCCAGCAGTTTACTAGCGGGAGATAAGGGAGAGACCCAGTACTTC.

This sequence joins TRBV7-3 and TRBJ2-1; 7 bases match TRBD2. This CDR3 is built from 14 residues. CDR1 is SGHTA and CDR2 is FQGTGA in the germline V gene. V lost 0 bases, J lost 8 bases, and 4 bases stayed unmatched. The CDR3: CASSLTGGSDEQFF. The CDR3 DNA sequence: TGTGCCAGCAGCTTAACAGGCGGGAGTGATGAGCAGTTCTTC.

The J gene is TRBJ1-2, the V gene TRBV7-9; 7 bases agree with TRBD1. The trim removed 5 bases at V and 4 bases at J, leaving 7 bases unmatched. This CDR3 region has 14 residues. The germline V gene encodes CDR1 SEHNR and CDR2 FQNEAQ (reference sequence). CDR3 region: CASSQTGQVYGYTF. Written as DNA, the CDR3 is TGTGCCAGCAGCCAAACTGGACAGGTCTATGGCTACACCTTC.

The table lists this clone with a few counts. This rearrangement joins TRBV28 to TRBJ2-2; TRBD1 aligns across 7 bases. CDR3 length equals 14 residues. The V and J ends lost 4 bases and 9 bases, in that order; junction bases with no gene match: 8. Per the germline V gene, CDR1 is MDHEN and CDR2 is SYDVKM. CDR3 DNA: TGTGCCAGCAGTTCCCGGGACAGCCCCAGGGAGCTGTTTTTT. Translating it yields CASSSRDSPRELFF.

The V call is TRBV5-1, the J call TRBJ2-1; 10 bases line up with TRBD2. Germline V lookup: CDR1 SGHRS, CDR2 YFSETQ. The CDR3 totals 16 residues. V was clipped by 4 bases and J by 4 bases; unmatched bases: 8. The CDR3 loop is CASSPGTSGKYNEQFF. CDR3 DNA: TGCGCCAGCAGCCCCGGCACTAGCGGGAAATACAATGAGCAGTTCTTC.

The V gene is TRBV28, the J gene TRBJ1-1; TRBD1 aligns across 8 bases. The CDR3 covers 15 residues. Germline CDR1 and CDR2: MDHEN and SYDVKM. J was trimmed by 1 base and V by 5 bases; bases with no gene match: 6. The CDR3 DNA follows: TGTGCCAGCAGTATGAAAACAGGGGGGAACACTGAAGCTTTCTTT. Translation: CASSMKTGGNTEAFF.

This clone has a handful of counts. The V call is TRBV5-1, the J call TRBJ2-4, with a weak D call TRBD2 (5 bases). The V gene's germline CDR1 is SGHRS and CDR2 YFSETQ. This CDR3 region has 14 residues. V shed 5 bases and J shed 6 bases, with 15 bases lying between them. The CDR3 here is CASSPPVGRNIQYF. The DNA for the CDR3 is TGCGCCAGCAGTCCCCCGGTGGGGAGAAACATTCAGTACTTC.

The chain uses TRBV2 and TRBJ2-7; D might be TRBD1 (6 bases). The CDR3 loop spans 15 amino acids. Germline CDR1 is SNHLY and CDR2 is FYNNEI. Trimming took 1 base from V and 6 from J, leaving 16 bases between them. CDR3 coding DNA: TGTGCCAGCAGTGAAGGGCCGCGCAGGGGTATCGAGCAGTACGTC. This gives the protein CASSEGPRRGIEQYV.

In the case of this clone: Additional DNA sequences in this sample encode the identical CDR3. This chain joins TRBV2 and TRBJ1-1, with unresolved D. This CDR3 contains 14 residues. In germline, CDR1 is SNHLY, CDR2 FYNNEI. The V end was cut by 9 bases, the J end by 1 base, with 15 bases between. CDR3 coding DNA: TGTGCCAGTTACCGGAACAGACCGAACACTGAAGCTTTCTTT. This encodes CASYRNRPNTEAFF. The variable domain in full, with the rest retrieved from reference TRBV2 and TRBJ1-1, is EPEVTQTPSHQVTQMGQEVILRCVPISNHLYFYWYRQILGQKVEFLVSFYNNEISEKSEIFDDQFSVERPDGSNFTLKIRSTKLEDSAMYFCASYRNRPNTEAFFGQGTRLTVV.

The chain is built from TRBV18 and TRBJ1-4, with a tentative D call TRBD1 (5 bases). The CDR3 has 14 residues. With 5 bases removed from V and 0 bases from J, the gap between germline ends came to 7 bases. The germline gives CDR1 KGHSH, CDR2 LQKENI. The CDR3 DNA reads TGTGCCAGCTCAGGGGGGTCAACTAATGAAAAACTGTTTTTT. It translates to CASSGGSTNEKLFF. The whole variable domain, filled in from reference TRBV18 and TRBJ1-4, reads NAGVMQNPRHLVRRRGQEARLRCSPMKGHSHVYWYRQLPEEGLKFMVYLQKENIIDESGMPKERFSAEFPKEGPSILRIQQVVRGDSAAYFCASSGGSTNEKLFFGSGTQLSVL.

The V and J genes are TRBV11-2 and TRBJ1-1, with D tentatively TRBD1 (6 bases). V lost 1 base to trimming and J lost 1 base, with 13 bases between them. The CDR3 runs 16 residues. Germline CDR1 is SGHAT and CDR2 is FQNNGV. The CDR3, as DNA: TGTGCCAGCAGCTTAGGCCACAGGGCTGGGAACACTGAAGCTTTCTTT. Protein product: CASSLGHRAGNTEAFF.

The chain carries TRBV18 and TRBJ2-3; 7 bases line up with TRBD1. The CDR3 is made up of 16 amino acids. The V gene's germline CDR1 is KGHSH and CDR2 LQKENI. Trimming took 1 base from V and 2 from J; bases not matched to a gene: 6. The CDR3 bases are TGTGCCAGCTCACCACGGGGACAGACCTTCACAGATACGCAGTATTTT. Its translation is CASSPRGQTFTDTQYF. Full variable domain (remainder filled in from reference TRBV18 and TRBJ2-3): NAGVMQNPRHLVRRRGQEARLRCSPMKGHSHVYWYRQLPEEGLKFMVYLQKENIIDESGMPKERFSAEFPKEGPSILRIQQVVRGDSAAYFCASSPRGQTFTDTQYFGPGTRLTVL.

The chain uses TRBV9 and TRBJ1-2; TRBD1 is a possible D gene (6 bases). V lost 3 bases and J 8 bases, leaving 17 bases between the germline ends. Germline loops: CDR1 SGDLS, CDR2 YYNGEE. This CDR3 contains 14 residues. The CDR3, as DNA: TGTGCCAGCAGCGCCAGGACAGCTGCGTGGGGCTACACCTTC. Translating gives CASSARTAAWGYTF.

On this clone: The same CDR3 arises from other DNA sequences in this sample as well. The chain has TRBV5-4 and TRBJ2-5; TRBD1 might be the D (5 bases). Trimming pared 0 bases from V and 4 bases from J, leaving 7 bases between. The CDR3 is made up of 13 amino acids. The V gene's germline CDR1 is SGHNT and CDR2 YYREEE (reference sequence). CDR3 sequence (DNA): TGTGCCAGCAGCTTGGATAGGGGAGAGACCCAGTACTTC. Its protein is CASSLDRGETQYF. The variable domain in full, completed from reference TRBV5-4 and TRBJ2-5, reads ETGVTQSPTHLIKTRGQQVTLRCSSQSGHNTVSWYQQALGQGPQFIFQYYREEENGRGNFPPRFSGLQFPNYSSELNVNALELDDSALYLCASSLDRGETQYFGPGTRLLVL.

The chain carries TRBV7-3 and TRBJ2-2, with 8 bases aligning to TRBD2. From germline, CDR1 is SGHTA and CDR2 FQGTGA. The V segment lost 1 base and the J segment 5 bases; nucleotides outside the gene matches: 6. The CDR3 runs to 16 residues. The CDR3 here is CASSLIPSGSTGELFF. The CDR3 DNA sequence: TGTGCCAGCAGCTTAATTCCTAGCGGGTCGACCGGGGAGCTGTTTTTT.